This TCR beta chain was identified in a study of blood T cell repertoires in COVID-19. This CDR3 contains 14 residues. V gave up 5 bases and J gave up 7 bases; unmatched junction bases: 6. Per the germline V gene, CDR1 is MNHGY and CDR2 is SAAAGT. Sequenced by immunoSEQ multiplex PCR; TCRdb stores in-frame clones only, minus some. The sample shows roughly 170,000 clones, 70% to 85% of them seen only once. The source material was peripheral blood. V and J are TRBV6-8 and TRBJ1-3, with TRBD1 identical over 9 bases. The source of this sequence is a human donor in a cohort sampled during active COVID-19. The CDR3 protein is CASSGQGKGNTIYF. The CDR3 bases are TGTGCCAGCAGTGGACAGGGGAAGGGGAACACCATATATTTT.